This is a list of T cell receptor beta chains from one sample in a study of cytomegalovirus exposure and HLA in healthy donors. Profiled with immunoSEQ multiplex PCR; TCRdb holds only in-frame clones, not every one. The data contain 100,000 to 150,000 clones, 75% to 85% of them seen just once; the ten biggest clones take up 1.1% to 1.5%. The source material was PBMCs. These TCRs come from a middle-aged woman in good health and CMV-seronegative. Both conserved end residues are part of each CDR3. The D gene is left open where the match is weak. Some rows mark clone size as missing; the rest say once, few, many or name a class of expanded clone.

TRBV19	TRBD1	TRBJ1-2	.	TGTGCCAGTAGTCTTCCGGGACAGGGAATCGGTGGCTACACCTTC	CASSLPGQGIGGYTF
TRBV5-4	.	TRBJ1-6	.	TGTGCCAGCAGCTCCGCTGAGGGGGATAATTCACCCCTCCACTTT	CASSSAEGDNSPLHF
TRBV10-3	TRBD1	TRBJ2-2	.	TGTGCCATCAGTGGGGACAGGGCCCCCGGGGAGCTGTTTTTT	CAISGDRAPGELFF
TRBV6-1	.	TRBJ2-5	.	TGTGCCAGCAGAGGACAGCAAGAGACCCAGTACTTC	CASRGQQETQYF
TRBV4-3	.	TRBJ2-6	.	TGCGCCAGCAGCCAAGACTCCCTCCCTGGGGCCAACGTCCTGACTTTC	CASSQDSLPGANVLTF
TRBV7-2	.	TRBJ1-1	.	TGTGCCAGCAGCCTGCGGGCGGGAAACACTGAAGCTTTCTTT	CASSLRAGNTEAFF
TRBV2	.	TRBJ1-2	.	TGTGCCAGCAGTGATGCGGCGGGGATCTATGGCTACACCTTC	CASSDAAGIYGYTF
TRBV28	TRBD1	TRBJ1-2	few	TGTGCCAGCACCACGACAGGGGGTAACTATGGCTACACCTTC	CASTTTGGNYGYTF
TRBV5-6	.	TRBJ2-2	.	TGTGCCAGCAGCCGCGCCGGGGGGCGGGTGACCGGGGAGCTGTTTTTT	CASSRAGGRVTGELFF
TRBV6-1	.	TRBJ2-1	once	TGTGCCAGCAGTCAACAGTACAATGAGCAGTTCTTC	CASSQQYNEQFF
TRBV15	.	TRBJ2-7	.	TGTGCCACCAGCAGAGATCAGCGGGCTACCTACGAGCAGTACTTC	CATSRDQRATYEQYF
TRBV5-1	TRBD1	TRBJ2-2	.	TGCGCCAGCAGCAGAGGACAGGCCACCGGGGAGCTGTTTTTT	CASSRGQATGELFF
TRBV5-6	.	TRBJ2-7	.	TGTGCCAGCAGCTTGGTGGCAGTCGTTTACGAGCAGTACTTC	CASSLVAVVYEQYF
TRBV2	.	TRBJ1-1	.	TGTGCCAGCAGTGAAAGCAGGGGAAGGCGGACTGAAGCTTTCTTT	CASSESRGRRTEAFF
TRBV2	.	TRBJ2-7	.	TGTGCCTCTGGGCAGAGTTCCTACGAGCAGTACTTC	CASGQSSYEQYF
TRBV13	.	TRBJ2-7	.	TGTGCCAGCAGCTTAGTACAGGGCGGCGAGCAGTACTTC	CASSLVQGGEQYF